Listed below are T cell receptor beta chains from one sample, sequenced in a study of response to subunit inactivated influenza vaccine. TCRdb itself ran the RT-PCR reads through MiXCR, one entry per CDR3 protein. The data contain approximately 530,000 distinct CDR3 sequences, about 8% of them singletons. This specimen consisted of PBMCs from blood, obtained approximately 25 months after vaccination. The receptors come from a man aged 50-75 years who received an inactivated influenza vaccine. Both conserved end residues are trimmed from each CDR3. The order of the fields is J gene, V gene, CDR3 protein.

J gene: TRBJ2-5; V gene: TRBV5-5; CDR3 protein: ASSSARGQETQY
J gene: TRBJ1-3; V gene: TRBV28; CDR3 protein: ASSLRLNTIY
J gene: TRBJ2-2; V gene: TRBV7-9; CDR3 protein: ASSIRQGTGELF
J gene: TRBJ2-4; V gene: TRBV6-2/TRBV6-3; CDR3 protein: ASSRHGTGVAKNIQY
J gene: TRBJ2-1; V gene: TRBV20-1; CDR3 protein: SAKTSGRANEQF
J gene: TRBJ2-5; V gene: TRBV7-2; CDR3 protein: ASSWGTGGEETQY
J gene: TRBJ2-5; V gene: TRBV4-2; CDR3 protein: ASSQEGLADQETQY
J gene: TRBJ2-1; V gene: TRBV14; CDR3 protein: ASSQLFAGGREQF
J gene: TRBJ1-6; V gene: TRBV12-3/TRBV12-4; CDR3 protein: ASSSGGGNSPLH
J gene: TRBJ2-7; V gene: TRBV28; CDR3 protein: ASSSRKDSFGEQY
J gene: TRBJ1-2; V gene: TRBV7-2; CDR3 protein: ASSFLGTVVRNYGYT
J gene: TRBJ2-2; V gene: TRBV3-1; CDR3 protein: ASSQGSANTGELF
J gene: TRBJ2-7; V gene: TRBV7-9; CDR3 protein: ASSLDGIGGSYEQY
J gene: TRBJ2-5; V gene: TRBV6-1; CDR3 protein: ASRPYYGQHQETQY
J gene: TRBJ1-5; V gene: TRBV7-2; CDR3 protein: ASSVRTGENQPQH
J gene: TRBJ2-2; V gene: TRBV15; CDR3 protein: ATSIGLATGELF
J gene: TRBJ2-3; V gene: TRBV11-2; CDR3 protein: ASTPGRGFSTDTQY
J gene: TRBJ2-7; V gene: TRBV4-1; CDR3 protein: ASSTRTGAAYEQY
J gene: TRBJ2-4; V gene: TRBV6-2/TRBV6-3; CDR3 protein: ASSYDPGENIQY
J gene: TRBJ1-4; V gene: TRBV12-3/TRBV12-4; CDR3 protein: ASSPLGQTNEKLF
J gene: TRBJ2-2; V gene: TRBV29-1; CDR3 protein: SVALNTGELF
J gene: TRBJ2-7; V gene: TRBV7-2; CDR3 protein: ASNPTPGSSYEQY
J gene: TRBJ1-1; V gene: TRBV28; CDR3 protein: ASSSTGTIIFIESEAF
J gene: TRBJ2-1; V gene: TRBV5-8; CDR3 protein: ASSWELLAGGINEQF
J gene: TRBJ2-7; V gene: TRBV11-2; CDR3 protein: ASSGLAGAYEQY
J gene: TRBJ1-2; V gene: TRBV4-2; CDR3 protein: ASSQGGASRVDYGYT
J gene: TRBJ2-7; V gene: TRBV4-2; CDR3 protein: ASSQASQGLGEQY
J gene: TRBJ2-1; V gene: TRBV29-1; CDR3 protein: SAGDAGRDEQF
J gene: TRBJ1-4; V gene: TRBV19; CDR3 protein: ASSTATGVEEKLF
J gene: TRBJ2-5; V gene: TRBV7-2; CDR3 protein: ASSLESGRSYETQY
J gene: TRBJ2-7; V gene: TRBV2; CDR3 protein: ASTLSQGRGQY
J gene: TRBJ2-7; V gene: TRBV4-3; CDR3 protein: ASSQGAGRAYEQY
J gene: TRBJ2-2; V gene: TRBV4-3; CDR3 protein: ASSQLAGNLGGTGELF
J gene: TRBJ2-3; V gene: TRBV20-1; CDR3 protein: SAREGLAGGDTQY
J gene: TRBJ2-3; V gene: TRBV27; CDR3 protein: ASSSMTGLDNYGGASTDTQY
J gene: TRBJ2-6; V gene: TRBV10-3; CDR3 protein: AISEGRGYSGANVLT
J gene: TRBJ2-7; V gene: TRBV20-1; CDR3 protein: SARLTPNSYEQY
J gene: TRBJ1-6; V gene: TRBV20-1; CDR3 protein: SPCRQGINSPLH
J gene: TRBJ2-7; V gene: TRBV2; CDR3 protein: ASSDRDSSYEQY
J gene: TRBJ1-1; V gene: TRBV5-1; CDR3 protein: ASSSSGTVNTEAF
J gene: TRBJ2-7; V gene: TRBV20-1; CDR3 protein: SATLAGGTHEQY
J gene: TRBJ1-2; V gene: TRBV12-3/TRBV12-4; CDR3 protein: ASSRSRDYFNYGYT
J gene: TRBJ2-5; V gene: TRBV5-1; CDR3 protein: ASSFTNRSPQETQY
J gene: TRBJ2-1; V gene: TRBV5-1; CDR3 protein: ASSLGASGGAAHYNEQF
J gene: TRBJ2-7; V gene: TRBV20-1; CDR3 protein: SASSGGLTYEQY
J gene: TRBJ1-1; V gene: TRBV20-1; CDR3 protein: SARDPLWTGGEAF
J gene: TRBJ2-5; V gene: TRBV6-5; CDR3 protein: ASSSHHSGQETQY
J gene: TRBJ2-2; V gene: TRBV5-1; CDR3 protein: ASSPRGRDTGELF
J gene: TRBJ2-2; V gene: TRBV4-1; CDR3 protein: ASSQGQGGYTGELF
J gene: TRBJ1-1; V gene: TRBV20-1; CDR3 protein: SARARGRAF
J gene: TRBJ1-1; V gene: TRBV12-3/TRBV12-4; CDR3 protein: ASSPWERNTEAF
J gene: TRBJ1-1; V gene: TRBV24-1; CDR3 protein: ATSAGGGRAF
J gene: TRBJ2-7; V gene: TRBV4-1; CDR3 protein: ASSQGARPGYEQY
J gene: TRBJ2-4; V gene: TRBV12-3/TRBV12-4; CDR3 protein: ASSPKNIQY